This is a list of T cell receptor beta chains from one sample in a study of blood T cell repertoires in COVID-19. Clones were read by immunoSEQ multiplex PCR, and TCRdb kept only the in-frame ones, dropping some. The sample records 150,000 or so clones, roughly nine tenths being singletons. The material sequenced was PBMCs or T cells enriched from blood (not recorded which). These receptors were taken from a woman aged 40 to 50 who had been exposed to COVID-19. CDR3s include the opening cysteine and the closing phenylalanine or tryptophan. D genes are given only for firm matches. Size is omitted from some rows. Given values are once, few, many or a class for expanded clones.

D gene | J gene | clone size | V gene | CDR3 protein | CDR3 DNA
TRBD1 | TRBJ2-7 | NA | TRBV11-2 | CASSSPGGHFYEQYF | TGTGCCAGCAGCTCACCAGGGGGACATTTTTACGAGCAGTACTTC
TRBD1 | TRBJ2-7 | NA | TRBV19 | CASRGQGSYEQYF | TGTGCCAGTAGGGGACAGGGATCCTACGAGCAGTACTTC
NA | TRBJ2-5 | NA | TRBV5-1 | CASSLAGEKTQYF | TGCGCCAGCAGCTTGGCCGGGGAAAAGACCCAGTACTTC
TRBD2 | TRBJ2-1 | NA | TRBV9 | CASSVVGSGGPEQFF | TGTGCCAGCAGCGTAGTGGGTAGCGGGGGACCCGAGCAGTTCTTC
TRBD1 | TRBJ2-1 | NA | TRBV20-1 | CSASTLGTAAYNEQFF | TGCAGTGCTAGTACCCTCGGGACAGCCGCCTACAATGAGCAGTTCTTC
NA | TRBJ2-2 | NA | TRBV7-8 | CASSFQGISGELFF | TGTGCCAGCAGCTTTCAGGGGATTTCCGGGGAGCTGTTTTTT
NA | TRBJ2-7 | NA | TRBV5-6 | CASTDRRVYEQYF | TGTGCCAGCACGGACAGGAGGGTTTACGAGCAGTACTTC
NA | TRBJ1-4 | NA | TRBV10-3 | CAISEDSRSNEKLFF | TGTGCCATCAGTGAGGACAGTAGATCTAATGAAAAACTGTTTTTT
NA | TRBJ1-3 | NA | TRBV10-2 | CASSKEGNTIYF | TGCGCCAGCTCAAAAGAGGGAAACACCATATATTTT
NA | TRBJ1-2 | NA | TRBV9 | CASSVSSGSDPPFYGYTF | TGTGCCAGCAGCGTATCTTCCGGGTCCGACCCCCCTTTCTATGGCTACACCTTC
TRBD1 | TRBJ1-1 | NA | TRBV7-9 | CASSLGQENTEAFF | TGTGCCAGCAGCTTGGGACAGGAGAACACTGAAGCTTTCTTT
TRBD1 | TRBJ1-2 | NA | TRBV10-3 | CAISDLRGGSGYTF | TGTGCCATCAGTGATTTGAGAGGGGGCTCTGGCTACACCTTC
TRBD1 | TRBJ1-2 | NA | TRBV6-4 | CASSDQAGTGDGYTF | TGTGCCAGCAGTGACCAAGCCGGGACAGGGGATGGCTACACCTTC
TRBD1 | TRBJ1-4 | NA | TRBV5-1 | CASSPGQGAGGEKLFF | TGCGCCAGCAGCCCGGGACAGGGCGCCGGTGGGGAAAAACTGTTTTTT
TRBD1 | TRBJ2-7 | NA | TRBV13 | CASSPAPGQGIYEQYF | TGTGCCAGCAGCCCCGCACCGGGACAGGGGATCTACGAGCAGTACTTC
NA | TRBJ1-3 | NA | TRBV5-1 | CASSLSGFRNTIYF | TGCGCCAGCAGCTTGTCGGGGTTTAGAAACACCATATATTTT
TRBD2 | TRBJ2-1 | NA | TRBV5-1 | CASSLDLAGGREQFF | TGCGCCAGCAGCTTGGACTTAGCGGGGGGGCGCGAGCAGTTCTTC
NA | TRBJ1-6 | NA | TRBV28 | CASPPGPSYNSPLHF | TGTGCCAGCCCGCCAGGCCCCTCCTATAATTCACCCCTCCACTTT
TRBD2 | TRBJ2-1 | NA | TRBV7-6 | CASSFGLANEQFF | TGTGCCAGCAGCTTCGGACTAGCCAATGAGCAGTTCTTC
NA | TRBJ1-3 | NA | TRBV29-1 | CSVEGAYSGNTIYF | TGCAGCGTTGAAGGAGCTTACTCTGGAAACACCATATATTTT
NA | TRBJ1-1 | NA | TRBV10-2 | CASSESRGTEAFF | TGCGCCAGCAGTGAGTCGCGGGGCACTGAAGCTTTCTTT
NA | TRBJ1-5 | NA | TRBV29-1 | CSVQTGRNQPQHF | TGCAGCGTCCAGACAGGTCGGAATCAGCCCCAGCATTTT
NA | TRBJ1-5 | NA | TRBV15 | CATSREGQGFYQPQHF | TGTGCCACCAGCAGAGAAGGGCAGGGGTTTTATCAGCCCCAGCATTTT
NA | TRBJ1-2 | NA | TRBV12-3/TRBV12-4 | CASSLRAGYTF | TGTGCCAGCAGTTTGAGGGCGGGCTACACCTTC
TRBD2 | TRBJ2-1 | NA | TRBV29-1 | CSVESSGTSYNEQFF | TGCAGCGTTGAATCCAGCGGGACCTCCTACAATGAGCAGTTCTTC
TRBD2 | TRBJ2-1 | once | TRBV10-3 | CAISGSPSGGSDEQFF | TGTGCCATCAGCGGATCCCCTAGCGGGGGTAGTGATGAGCAGTTCTTC
TRBD2 | TRBJ2-5 | NA | TRBV5-6 | CASSLATSGEETQYF | TGTGCCAGCAGCTTGGCGACTAGCGGGGAAGAGACCCAGTACTTC
NA | TRBJ1-6 | NA | TRBV19 | CASRGQLNSPLHF | TGTGCCAGTAGAGGACAGCTAAATTCACCCCTCCACTTT
TRBD2 | TRBJ2-7 | NA | TRBV10-1 | CASSEYTSGRALYEQYF | TGCGCCAGCAGTGAGTACACTAGCGGGAGGGCCCTCTACGAGCAGTACTTC
TRBD2 | TRBJ2-1 | NA | TRBV27 | CASSNLGTSFNEQFF | TGTGCCAGCTCAAACCTCGGGACTAGTTTCAATGAGCAGTTCTTC
NA | TRBJ2-2 | NA | TRBV19 | CASRWTANTGELFF | TGTGCCAGTAGATGGACAGCAAACACCGGGGAGCTGTTTTTT
NA | TRBJ1-5 | once | TRBV28 | CASSLRSGLSNQPQHF | TGTGCCAGCAGTTTAAGATCAGGGCTAAGCAATCAGCCCCAGCATTTT
NA | TRBJ1-6 | NA | TRBV4-1 | CASSQTTGYNSPLHF | TGCGCCAGCAGCCAGACAACAGGGTACAATTCACCCCTCCACTTT
NA | TRBJ1-3 | NA | TRBV19 | CASGGGDRSSGNTIYF | TGTGCCAGTGGCGGGGGTGACAGATCTTCTGGAAACACCATATATTTT
TRBD2 | TRBJ2-7 | NA | TRBV20-1 | CSASRGGTYEQYF | TGCAGTGCTAGTCGGGGAGGGACCTACGAGCAGTACTTC